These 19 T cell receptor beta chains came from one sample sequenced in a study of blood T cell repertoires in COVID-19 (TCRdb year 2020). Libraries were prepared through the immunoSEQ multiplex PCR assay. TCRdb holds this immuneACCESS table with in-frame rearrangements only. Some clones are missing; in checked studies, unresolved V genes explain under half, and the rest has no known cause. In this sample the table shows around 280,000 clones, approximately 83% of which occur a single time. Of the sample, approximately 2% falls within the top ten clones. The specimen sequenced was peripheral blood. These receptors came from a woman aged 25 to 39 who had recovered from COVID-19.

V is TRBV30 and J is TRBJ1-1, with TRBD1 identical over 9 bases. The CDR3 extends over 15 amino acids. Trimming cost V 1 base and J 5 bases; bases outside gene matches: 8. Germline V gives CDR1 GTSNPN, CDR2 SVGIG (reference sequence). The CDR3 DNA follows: TGTGCCTGGAGTGGATGGGTTGGGACAGGGACTGAAGCTTTCTTT. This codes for CAWSGWVGTGTEAFF. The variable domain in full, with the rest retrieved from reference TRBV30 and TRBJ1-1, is SQTIHQWPATLVQPVGSPLSLECTVEGTSNPNLYWYRQAAGRGLQLLFYSVGIGQISSEVPQNLSASRPQDRQFILSSKKLLLSDSGFYLCAWSGWVGTGTEAFFGQGTRLTVV.

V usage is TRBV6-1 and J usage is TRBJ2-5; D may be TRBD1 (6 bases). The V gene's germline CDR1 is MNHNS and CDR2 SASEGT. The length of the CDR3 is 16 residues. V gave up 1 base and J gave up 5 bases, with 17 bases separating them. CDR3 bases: TGTGCCAGCAGTGAAGATGTAGGAGGCCAGGGGGAGACCCAGTACTTC. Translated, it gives CASSEDVGGQGETQYF.

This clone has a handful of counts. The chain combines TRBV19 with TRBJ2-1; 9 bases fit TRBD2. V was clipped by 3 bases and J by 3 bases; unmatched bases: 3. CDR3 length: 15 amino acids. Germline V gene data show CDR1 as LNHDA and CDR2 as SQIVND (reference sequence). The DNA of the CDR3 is TGTGCCAGTAGTATCGGCGGGAGGGGCTACAATGAGCAGTTCTTC. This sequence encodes CASSIGGRGYNEQFF.

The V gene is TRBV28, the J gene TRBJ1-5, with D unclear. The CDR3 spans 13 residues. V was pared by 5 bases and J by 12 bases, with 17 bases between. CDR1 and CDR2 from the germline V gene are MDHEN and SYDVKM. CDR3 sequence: CASSPPPPPDQHF. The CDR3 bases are TGTGCCAGCAGTCCCCCTCCCCCTCCAGACCAGCATTTT.

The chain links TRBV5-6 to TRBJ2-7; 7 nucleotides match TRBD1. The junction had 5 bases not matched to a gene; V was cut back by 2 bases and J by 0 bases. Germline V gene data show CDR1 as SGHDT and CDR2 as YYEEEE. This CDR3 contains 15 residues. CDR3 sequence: CASSLDRDNSYEQYF. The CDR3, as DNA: TGTGCCAGCAGCTTAGACAGGGACAACTCCTACGAGCAGTACTTC.

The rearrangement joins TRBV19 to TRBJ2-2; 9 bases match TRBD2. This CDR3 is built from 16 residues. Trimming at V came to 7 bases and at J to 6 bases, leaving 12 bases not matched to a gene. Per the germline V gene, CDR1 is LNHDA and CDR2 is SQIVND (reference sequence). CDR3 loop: CASTVAGASRAGELFF. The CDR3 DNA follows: TGTGCCAGTACGGTAGCGGGAGCAAGCAGGGCCGGGGAGCTGTTTTTT.

CDR3 protein: CASSLGLAEVYNEQFF. The CDR3 DNA reads TGTGCCAGCAGTCTCGGGCTAGCGGAGGTCTACAATGAGCAGTTCTTC. The rearrangement links TRBV6-6 to TRBJ2-1, with TRBD2 matching over 7 bases. V was clipped by 5 bases and J by 3 bases; unmatched bases: 10. Germline V gene sequence: CDR1 MNHNY, CDR2 SVGAGI (reference sequence). CDR3 length: 16 residues.

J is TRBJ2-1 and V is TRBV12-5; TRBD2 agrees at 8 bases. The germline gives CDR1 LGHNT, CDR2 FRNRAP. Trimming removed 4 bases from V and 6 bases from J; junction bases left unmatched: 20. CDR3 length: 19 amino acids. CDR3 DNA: TGTGCTAGTGGTTCCGAACATGACTTCTGGACTAGCATAAGCAATGAGCAGTTCTTC. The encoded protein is CASGSEHDFWTSISNEQFF.

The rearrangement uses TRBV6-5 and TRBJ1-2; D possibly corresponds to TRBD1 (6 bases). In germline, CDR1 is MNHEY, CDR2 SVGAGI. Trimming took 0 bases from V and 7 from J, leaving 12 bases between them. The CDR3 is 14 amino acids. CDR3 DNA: TGTGCCAGCAGTTACTCGGGGGGGCGCGTTGGCTACACCTTC. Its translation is CASSYSGGRVGYTF.

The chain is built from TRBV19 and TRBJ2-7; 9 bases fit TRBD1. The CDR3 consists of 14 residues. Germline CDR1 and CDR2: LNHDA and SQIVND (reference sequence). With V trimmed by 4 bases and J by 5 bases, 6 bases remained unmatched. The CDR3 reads CASSTRDREHEQYF. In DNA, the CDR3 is TGTGCCAGTAGTACCCGGGACAGGGAACACGAGCAGTACTTC.

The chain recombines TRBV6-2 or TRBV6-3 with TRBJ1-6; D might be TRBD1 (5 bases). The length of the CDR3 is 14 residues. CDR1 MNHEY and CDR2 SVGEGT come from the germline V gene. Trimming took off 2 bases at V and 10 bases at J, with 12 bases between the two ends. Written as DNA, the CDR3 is TGTGCCAGCAGTTACCAAAGGGGCGGATCACCCCTCCACTTT. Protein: CASSYQRGGSPLHF.

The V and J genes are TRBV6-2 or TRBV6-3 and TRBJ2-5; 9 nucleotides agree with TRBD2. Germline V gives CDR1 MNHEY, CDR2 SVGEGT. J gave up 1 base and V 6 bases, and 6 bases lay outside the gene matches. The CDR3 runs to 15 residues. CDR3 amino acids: CASSRLAVSQETQYF. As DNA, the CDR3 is TGTGCCAGCAGCAGACTAGCGGTGAGCCAAGAGACCCAGTACTTC.

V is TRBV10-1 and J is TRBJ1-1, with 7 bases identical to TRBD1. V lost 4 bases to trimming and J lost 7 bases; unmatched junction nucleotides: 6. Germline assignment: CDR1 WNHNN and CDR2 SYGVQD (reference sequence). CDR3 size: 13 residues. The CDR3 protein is CASSVFRDSEAFF. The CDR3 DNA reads TGCGCCAGCAGTGTCTTTCGGGACAGTGAAGCTTTCTTT.

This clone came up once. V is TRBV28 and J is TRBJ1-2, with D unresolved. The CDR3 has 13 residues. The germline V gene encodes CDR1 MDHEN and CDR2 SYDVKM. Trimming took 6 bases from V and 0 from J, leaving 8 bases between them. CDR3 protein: CASSTGSNYGYTF. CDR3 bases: TGTGCCAGCAGCACCGGGTCTAACTATGGCTACACCTTC.

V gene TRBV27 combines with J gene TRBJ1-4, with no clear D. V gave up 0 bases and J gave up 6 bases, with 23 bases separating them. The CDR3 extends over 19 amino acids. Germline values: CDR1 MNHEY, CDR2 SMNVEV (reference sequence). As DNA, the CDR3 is TGTGCCAGCAGTTTATCCCGGATAACCGGGAACCGGGCTGATGAAAAACTGTTTTTT. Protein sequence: CASSLSRITGNRADEKLFF.

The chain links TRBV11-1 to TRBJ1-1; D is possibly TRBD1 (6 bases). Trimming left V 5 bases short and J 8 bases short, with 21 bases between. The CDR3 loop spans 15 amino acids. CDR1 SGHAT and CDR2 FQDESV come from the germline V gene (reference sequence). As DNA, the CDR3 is TGTGCCAGCAGCCGTACAGGGTCCCTGGTTGGGGAAGCTTTCTTT. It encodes CASSRTGSLVGEAFF.

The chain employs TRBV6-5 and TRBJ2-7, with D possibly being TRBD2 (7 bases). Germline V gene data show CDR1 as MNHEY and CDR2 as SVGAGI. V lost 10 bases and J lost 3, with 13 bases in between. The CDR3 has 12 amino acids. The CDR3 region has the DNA TGTGCCACCAGGGGAGGGGGCTACGAGCAGTACTTC. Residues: CATRGGGYEQYF.

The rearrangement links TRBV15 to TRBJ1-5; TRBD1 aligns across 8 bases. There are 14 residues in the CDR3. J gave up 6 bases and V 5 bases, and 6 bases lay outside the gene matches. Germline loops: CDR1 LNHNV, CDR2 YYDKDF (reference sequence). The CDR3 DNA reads TGTGCCACCAGCGTCCAGGGGGCAGGTCAGCCCCAGCATTTT. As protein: CATSVQGAGQPQHF.

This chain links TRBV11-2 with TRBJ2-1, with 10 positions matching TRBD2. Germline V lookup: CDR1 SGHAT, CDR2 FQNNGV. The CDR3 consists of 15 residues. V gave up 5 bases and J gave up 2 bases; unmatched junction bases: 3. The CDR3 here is CASSIGLAAYNEQFF. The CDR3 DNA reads TGTGCCAGCAGCATTGGACTAGCGGCCTACAATGAGCAGTTCTTC.